The 21 T cell receptor beta chains listed next were all sequenced from one sample in a study of cytomegalovirus exposure and HLA in healthy donors. The PCR contained 60 Vbeta and 13 Jbeta primers. TCRdb's table, derived via immunoSEQ multiplex PCR, lists solely in-frame clones and lacks some. The sample lists 150,000 to 200,000 clones, approximately 78% occurring once. The specimen was PBMCs. These receptors were collected from a woman aged 50 to 60 in good health and CMV-seropositive.

The gene calls are TRBV19 and TRBJ2-6; D unclear. The CDR3 length is 17 residues. The V gene's germline CDR1 is LNHDA and CDR2 SQIVND (reference sequence). The germline V and J ends were trimmed by 6 bases and 0 bases, with 15 bases remaining between them. The CDR3 loop is CASRRAGMGSGANVLTF. The CDR3 DNA reads TGTGCCAGTAGAAGAGCAGGAATGGGCTCTGGGGCCAACGTCCTGACTTTC.

This sequence joins TRBV5-1 and TRBJ1-1; possible D gene TRBD1, 6 bases. This CDR3 contains 17 residues. The V end lost 0 bases, the J end lost 0 bases, and 15 bases lay between the germline ends. Germline V lookup: CDR1 SGHRS, CDR2 YFSETQ. This CDR3 is CASSLERLGAMNTEAFF. CDR3 sequence (DNA): TGCGCCAGCAGCTTGGAGCGTTTGGGGGCGATGAACACTGAAGCTTTCTTT.

The chain recombines TRBV5-6 with TRBJ2-5, with D possibly TRBD1 on 6 matching bases. The J call may be faulty, since TRBJ2-7 better matches the DNA end. Germline lookup yields CDR1 SGHDT and CDR2 YYEEEE. The CDR3 extends over 15 amino acids. CDR3 bases: TGTGCCAGCAGCTTACCGACAGGACGGACCTACGAGCAGTACTTC. This codes for CASSLPTGRTYEQYF.

This chain uses TRBV14 with TRBJ1-3; maybe TRBD1 (5 bases). Trimming pared 4 bases from V and 4 bases from J, leaving 11 bases between. The germline gives CDR1 SGHDN, CDR2 FVKESK. CDR3 size: 14 residues. The CDR3 DNA reads TGTGCCAGCAGCCTCGGGGGTTACGGAAACACCATATATTTT. Its protein is CASSLGGYGNTIYF.

The chain links TRBV7-7 to TRBJ2-2; TRBD2 matches 7 bases. V lost 2 bases, J lost 4 bases, and 7 bases stayed unmatched. The germline CDR1 and CDR2 sequences are SSHAT and FNYEAQ (reference sequence). The CDR3 is 16 amino acids. The CDR3 coding sequence is TGTGCCAGCAGCTTACTCGGGGGGATATCCACCGGGGAGCTGTTTTTT. Its protein is CASSLLGGISTGELFF.

In the case of this clone: One junction end disagrees with the germline gene, perhaps due to a read error. The rearrangement uses TRBV7-7 and TRBJ2-1; D perhaps matches TRBD2 (6 bases). Germline V gives CDR1 SSHAT, CDR2 FNYEAQ (reference sequence). The CDR3 length is 13 residues. Here the CDR3 reads CASSLAEAHEQFF. CDR3 in DNA: TGTGCTAGCAGCTTAGCGGAGGCGCATGAGCAGTTCTTC.

This chain uses TRBV6-1 with TRBJ2-6, with TRBD2 as a possible D gene (7 bases). The germline V and J ends were trimmed by 8 bases and 0 bases, with 11 bases remaining between them. The CDR3 is 15 amino acids. Germline CDR1 reads MNHNS; CDR2 reads SASEGT. DNA for the CDR3: TGTGCCAGCGAAAGGGGGGGCTCTGGGGCCAACGTCCTGACTTTC. This codes for CASERGGSGANVLTF.

The genes are TRBV11-2 and TRBJ2-4, with 10 bases matching TRBD2. Germline values: CDR1 SGHAT, CDR2 FQNNGV. V lost 1 base and J lost 8; bases outside the gene matches: 14. CDR3 size: 18 residues. CDR3 sequence (DNA): TGTGCCAGCAGCTTAGTTAGGACTAGCGGCACCTCAAAATACATTCAGTACTTC. The encoded protein is CASSLVRTSGTSKYIQYF.

The CDR3 here is CASSRTPDSYEQYF. In DNA, the CDR3 is TGTGCCAGCAGTCGGACTCCCGACTCCTACGAGCAGTACTTC. This chain uses TRBV6-5 with TRBJ2-7; D possibly corresponds to TRBD2 (5 bases). Trimming took 5 bases from V and 0 from J, leaving 11 bases between them. CDR3 length: 14 amino acids. Germline V gives CDR1 MNHEY, CDR2 SVGAGI.

The chain links TRBV7-3 to TRBJ2-1, with 9 bases that match TRBD2. Germline V gene data show CDR1 as SGHTA and CDR2 as FQGTGA. The length of the CDR3 is 17 residues. The ends lost 0 bases at V and 8 bases at J; junction bases unmatched: 11. The CDR3 DNA reads as TGTGCCAGCAGCTTAACGTTACCGGGACTAGCTTCCCATGAGCAGTTCTTC. It codes for CASSLTLPGLASHEQFF.

This rearrangement joins TRBV15 to TRBJ1-1, with no clear D. The V and J ends lost 0 bases and 7 bases respectively, with 12 bases between them. Per the germline V gene, CDR1 is LNHNV and CDR2 is YYDKDF (reference sequence). This CDR3 is built from 14 residues. The CDR3 DNA follows: TGTGCCACCAGCAGAGATTCTGCGGGGAATGAAGCTTTCTTT. It specifies CATSRDSAGNEAFF.

The chain joins TRBV9 to TRBJ2-5, with 8 bases matching TRBD1. Losses at the gene ends were 4 bases for V and 1 base for J; bases not matched to a gene: 12. From germline, CDR1 is SGDLS and CDR2 YYNGEE. CDR3 size: 17 residues. The CDR3 nucleotides read TGTGCCAGCAGCTCAAATCGGGACAGGCTAAGCCAAGAGACCCAGTACTTC. This sequence encodes CASSSNRDRLSQETQYF.

The chain links TRBV6-6 to TRBJ1-5; D call uncertain. Trimming took off 7 bases at V and 4 bases at J, with 17 bases between the two ends. The CDR3 loop spans 15 amino acids. Germline lookup yields CDR1 MNHNY and CDR2 SVGAGI (reference sequence). The CDR3 protein is CASNSHRVENQPQHF. The CDR3 region has the DNA TGTGCCAGCAATTCTCACCGGGTAGAGAATCAGCCCCAGCATTTT.

J is TRBJ1-4 and V is TRBV19; 8 nucleotides align to TRBD1. The CDR3 totals 15 residues. Trimming cost V 3 bases and J 3 bases; bases outside gene matches: 3. From germline, CDR1 is LNHDA and CDR2 SQIVND (reference sequence). The CDR3 region is CASSIRGRANEKLFF. CDR3 DNA: TGTGCCAGTAGTATCAGGGGGCGAGCTAATGAAAAACTGTTTTTT. The complete variable domain, with remaining parts taken from reference TRBV19 and TRBJ1-4, reads DGGITQSPKYLFRKEGQNVTLSCEQNLNHDAMYWYRQDPGQGLRLIYYSQIVNDFQKGDIAEGYSVSREKKESFPLTVTSAQKNPTAFYLCASSIRGRANEKLFFGSGTQLSVL.

V and J are TRBV19 and TRBJ1-1; D remains ambiguous. The CDR3 loop spans 13 amino acids. Germline assignment: CDR1 LNHDA and CDR2 SQIVND (reference sequence). V was cut by 5 bases and J by 11 bases, with 18 bases left in between. Here the CDR3 DNA reads TGTGCCAGTAGTCTCATGGGGAGGGATATGGCTTTCTTT. This sequence encodes CASSLMGRDMAFF.

A few counts support this clone. CDR3 bases: TGTGCCAGCAGCCTCGGACTAGCGGGCGAGCAGTACTTC. The encoded protein is CASSLGLAGEQYF. V usage is TRBV7-3 and J usage is TRBJ2-7, with 11 bases lining up with TRBD2. The CDR3 extends over 13 amino acids. With V trimmed by 5 bases and J by 6 bases, 3 bases remained unmatched. Looked up from germline, CDR1 is SGHTA and CDR2 is FQGTGA.

The chain uses TRBV19 and TRBJ2-3; 11 bases align to TRBD2. This CDR3 is built from 17 residues. Germline V gene data show CDR1 as LNHDA and CDR2 as SQIVND (reference sequence). V lost 4 bases to trimming and J lost 4 bases; unmatched junction nucleotides: 10. CDR3 in amino acids: CASSTLIAGGPADTQYF. In DNA form, the CDR3 reads TGTGCCAGTAGTACCCTTATAGCGGGGGGGCCAGCAGATACGCAGTATTTT.

The chain joins TRBV27 to TRBJ2-1; D may be TRBD1 (5 bases). With 3 bases removed from V and 9 bases from J, the gap between germline ends came to 18 bases. Germline values: CDR1 MNHEY, CDR2 SMNVEV (reference sequence). The CDR3 extends over 15 amino acids. The CDR3 here is CASSFSGRVVVEQFF. CDR3 coding DNA: TGTGCCAGCAGTTTTTCCGGCAGGGTTGTTGTTGAGCAGTTCTTC.

This clone was seen a few times. The V call is TRBV5-6, the J call TRBJ1-1; tentative D call: TRBD1 (5 bases). From germline, CDR1 is SGHDT and CDR2 YYEEEE. Trimming took 0 bases from V and 10 from J, leaving 10 bases between them. This CDR3 has 12 amino acids. The CDR3 nucleotides read TGTGCCAGCAGCTTGGGTGACAGTGCAGCTTTCTTT. It is translated as CASSLGDSAAFF.

V and J are TRBV4-1 and TRBJ1-3; D not certain. Trimming removed 1 base from V and 0 bases from J, with 4 bases in between. CDR3 length equals 14 residues. Germline V lookup: CDR1 MGHRA, CDR2 YSYEKL. CDR3 nucleotide sequence: TGCGCCAGCAGCCAAGGGGCCTCTGGAAACACCATATATTTT. Its protein product is CASSQGASGNTIYF.

The rearrangement joins TRBV5-6 to TRBJ2-4, with 7 bases lining up with TRBD1. Germline loops: CDR1 SGHDT, CDR2 YYEEEE. V was pared by 3 bases and J by 0 bases, with 12 bases of the junction left unmatched. CDR3 length equals 18 residues. CDR3 protein: CASSSLKTGRIAKNIQYF. Written as DNA, the CDR3 is TGTGCCAGCAGCTCGTTAAAGACAGGGCGGATAGCCAAAAACATTCAGTACTTC.